The next 27 T cell receptor beta chains were all read from a single sample in a study of T cell responses to AZD1222 COVID-19 vaccine. The protocol was immunoSEQ multiplex PCR, while the TCRdb copy is restricted to in-frame clones and leaves out a portion. This table holds 150,000 to 200,000 clones, approximately 95% found once. Sequenced material: peripheral blood, taken on day 0 of AZD1222 vaccination. The receptor set was obtained from an adult in good health.

The V and J genes are TRBV2 and TRBJ1-1; unclear D gene. The CDR3 loop spans 14 amino acids. Per germline, CDR1 SNHLY and CDR2 FYNNEI. V lost 7 bases, J lost 1 base, and 13 bases lay in between. CDR3 residues: CASKKDGANTEAFF. DNA of the CDR3: TGTGCCAGCAAGAAGGACGGAGCGAACACTGAAGCTTTCTTT.

In DNA, the CDR3 is TGTGCCAGCAGTTTTTGGGGACAGGGGGTGAACACTGAAGCTTTCTTT. This gives the protein CASSFWGQGVNTEAFF. V and J are TRBV28 and TRBJ1-1; 11 bases are shared with TRBD1. Trimming cost V 3 bases and J 0 bases; bases outside gene matches: 3. The length of the CDR3 is 16 residues. Germline lookup yields CDR1 MDHEN and CDR2 SYDVKM. The full variable domain, its missing parts supplied by reference TRBV28 and TRBJ1-1, is DVKVTQSSRYLVKRTGEKVFLECVQDMDHENMFWYRQDPGLGLRLIYFSYDVKMKEKGDIPEGYSVSREKKERFSLILESASTNQTSMYLCASSFWGQGVNTEAFFGQGTRLTVV.

This clone was seen once. The sample holds other DNA sequences that translate to the same CDR3. The chain joins TRBV7-2 to TRBJ2-5; weak D call: TRBD2 (7 bases). CDR3 size: 14 residues. Per the germline V gene, CDR1 is SGHTA and CDR2 is FQGNSA. Trimming took off 3 bases at V and 4 bases at J, with 12 bases between the two ends. CDR3 nucleotides: TGTGCCAGCAGCTTCGGGGGGCCCCGAGAGACCCAGTACTTC. Translated: CASSFGGPRETQYF.

The chain is built from TRBV2 and TRBJ1-2; 7 positions match TRBD1. Trimming at V came to 3 bases and at J to 1 base, leaving 2 bases not matched to a gene. Germline lookup yields CDR1 SNHLY and CDR2 FYNNEI. The CDR3 totals 14 residues. The CDR3 here is CASSDAGGNYGYTF. The CDR3 DNA reads TGTGCCAGCAGTGATGCAGGGGGTAACTATGGCTACACCTTC.

This chain uses TRBV6-5 with TRBJ1-6, with D unclear. CDR1 and CDR2 (germline): MNHEY, SVGAGI. V lost 4 bases and J lost 3, with 4 bases in between. The CDR3 contains 13 residues. CDR3 region: CASSSSYNSPLHF. In DNA, the CDR3 is TGTGCCAGCAGTTCCAGCTATAATTCACCCCTCCACTTT.

The chain combines TRBV4-2 with TRBJ2-3, with 11 bases aligning to TRBD2. V was pared by 0 bases and J by 4 bases, with 6 bases of the junction left unmatched. Germline assignment: CDR1 LGHNA and CDR2 YNFKEQ. This CDR3 comprises 17 residues. The CDR3 here is CASSQDLSSGGADTQYF. CDR3 nucleotides: TGTGCCAGCAGCCAAGATTTAAGTAGCGGGGGGGCAGATACGCAGTATTTT.

The V gene is TRBV24-1, the J gene TRBJ1-2, with D possibly matching TRBD1 (5 bases). The CDR3 extends over 15 amino acids. Per the germline V gene, CDR1 is KGHDR and CDR2 is SFDVKD. The V end was cut by 4 bases, the J end by 4 bases, with 15 bases between. This CDR3 reads CATSEIDSPPYGYTF. The CDR3 DNA is TGTGCCACCAGTGAAATAGACAGTCCCCCCTATGGCTACACCTTC.

This chain links TRBV27 with TRBJ1-2; 7 bases map to TRBD1. Germline V gives CDR1 MNHEY, CDR2 SMNVEV (reference sequence). V gave up 5 bases and J gave up 1 base; unmatched junction bases: 4. This CDR3 has 14 residues. The CDR3 protein is CASSLRDSNYGYTF. CDR3 in DNA: TGTGCCAGCAGTCTTAGGGACAGTAACTATGGCTACACCTTC.

A word on this clone: Other DNA sequences in the sample encode the same CDR3. This sequence joins TRBV4-2 and TRBJ2-3, with D possibly TRBD2 on 7 matching bases. Per germline, CDR1 LGHNA and CDR2 YNFKEQ. The V and J ends lost 4 bases and 2 bases respectively, with 10 bases between them. The CDR3 length is 14 residues. CDR3 sequence (DNA): TGTGCCAGCAGCCTAGGGGGGGACACAGATACGCAGTATTTT. It encodes CASSLGGDTDTQYF.

This chain connects TRBV7-2 to TRBJ2-1; tentative D call: TRBD2 (5 bases). The CDR3 loop spans 14 amino acids. Germline V CDR1 and CDR2: SGHTA, FQGNSA. Trimming removed 6 bases at V and 7 bases at J, with 16 bases between. CDR3: CASRRGSSMNEQFF. In DNA form, the CDR3 reads TGTGCCAGCAGAAGAGGATCTAGCATGAATGAGCAGTTCTTC. Full variable domain (rest looked up from reference TRBV7-2 and TRBJ2-1): GAGVSQSPSNKVTEKGKDVELRCDPISGHTALYWYRQSLGQGLEFLIYFQGNSAPDKSGLPSDRFSAERTGGSVSTLTIQRTQQEDSAVYLCASRRGSSMNEQFFGPGTRLTVL.

The chain's CDR3 is CASSPPGTGGTDTQYF. CDR3 DNA: TGTGCCAGCTCACCTCCCGGGACAGGGGGCACAGATACGCAGTATTTT. The genes are TRBV18 and TRBJ2-3; 10 bases line up with TRBD1. Per the germline V gene, CDR1 is KGHSH and CDR2 is LQKENI. V was pared by 3 bases and J by 1 base, with 4 bases of the junction left unmatched. The CDR3 has 16 residues.

The chain uses TRBV3-1 (or the pseudogene TRBV3-2) and TRBJ1-5, with D perhaps TRBD1 (6 bases). Germline CDR1 and CDR2: LGHDT and YNNKEL (reference sequence). The CDR3 contains 13 residues. V was cut by 3 bases and J by 5 bases, with 8 bases left in between. CDR3 amino acids: CASSQYRDQPQHF. DNA for the CDR3: TGTGCCAGCAGCCAGTACAGGGATCAGCCCCAGCATTTT.

This clone was found once. The rearrangement links TRBV6-6 to TRBJ1-2; 7 bases map to TRBD1. The germline V gene encodes CDR1 MNHNY and CDR2 SVGAGI (reference sequence). V was clipped by 6 bases and J by 4 bases; unmatched bases: 5. The CDR3 spans 13 residues. CDR3 nucleotide sequence: TGTGCCAGCAGACAGGGACAGCCCTATGGCTACACCTTC. Its protein is CASRQGQPYGYTF.

This rearrangement joins TRBV27 to TRBJ1-1; perhaps TRBD1 as D (5 bases). V was trimmed by 1 base and J by 1 base, leaving 7 bases between them. CDR1 MNHEY and CDR2 SMNVEV come from the germline V gene (reference sequence). The CDR3 length is 14 residues. The DNA for the CDR3 is TGTGCCAGCAGTTTATTGGGGACGAACACTGAAGCTTTCTTT. This encodes CASSLLGTNTEAFF.

The J gene is TRBJ1-4, the V gene TRBV5-1, with a tentative D call TRBD1 (5 bases). V was cut by 0 bases and J by 12 bases, with 9 bases left in between. CDR1 and CDR2 (germline): SGHRS, YFSETQ. CDR3 length equals 12 residues. Here the CDR3 DNA reads TGCGCCAGCAGCTTGGACGGGGCGGAACTGTTTTTT. Translated: CASSLDGAELFF.

The chain carries TRBV5-5 and TRBJ1-2, with D possibly matching TRBD1 (5 bases). V lost 0 bases and J lost 5, with 5 bases in between. The CDR3 is made up of 12 amino acids. CDR1 is SGHKS and CDR2 is YYEKEE in the germline V gene (reference sequence). CDR3 region: CASSLGQYGYTF. CDR3 nucleotides: TGTGCCAGCAGCTTGGGACAGTATGGCTACACCTTC.

This chain links TRBV18 with TRBJ2-1; 9 nucleotides align to TRBD2. V lost 6 bases to trimming and J lost 2 bases; unmatched junction nucleotides: 20. Germline V CDR1 and CDR2: KGHSH, LQKENI. The CDR3 is made up of 20 amino acids. CDR3: CASSRTRVLTSGSPYNEQFF. In DNA, the CDR3 is TGTGCCAGCTCGCGTACGAGGGTTTTAACTAGCGGGTCACCCTACAATGAGCAGTTCTTC.

V usage is TRBV6-1 and J usage is TRBJ2-5; 7 bases are shared with TRBD2. The CDR3 covers 15 residues. The junction had 7 bases not matched to a gene; V was cut back by 1 base and J by 5 bases. Germline CDR1 reads MNHNS; CDR2 reads SASEGT. The CDR3, as DNA: TGTGCCAGCAGTGAAGGGAGACTAGCTCGGGAGACCCAGTACTTC. Amino acids: CASSEGRLARETQYF.

This clone has only one observation. CDR3 sequence (DNA): TGTGCCAGCAGTTCTCCGGGACCCAACTATGGCTACACCTTC. Translation gives CASSSPGPNYGYTF. The rearrangement joins TRBV2 to TRBJ1-2; D perhaps matches TRBD1 (5 bases). V was shortened by 5 bases and J by 2 bases, with 12 bases between the two germline ends. This CDR3 comprises 14 residues. Germline CDR1 SNHLY, CDR2 FYNNEI. The variable domain in full, completed from reference TRBV2 and TRBJ1-2, reads EPEVTQTPSHQVTQMGQEVILRCVPISNHLYFYWYRQILGQKVEFLVSFYNNEISEKSEIFDDQFSVERPDGSNFTLKIRSTKLEDSAMYFCASSSPGPNYGYTFGSGTRLTVV.

The sample holds one count of this clone. V is TRBV15 and J is TRBJ1-1; TRBD1 aligns across 11 bases. CDR1 is LNHNV and CDR2 is YYDKDF in the germline V gene (reference sequence). Trimming removed 0 bases from V and 8 bases from J; junction bases left unmatched: 8. The CDR3 extends over 16 amino acids. The CDR3 reads CATSRDFIRTGGEAFF. The CDR3 nucleotides are TGTGCCACCAGCAGAGATTTTATTCGGACAGGGGGCGAAGCTTTCTTT.

This clone occurred once. J is TRBJ2-7 and V is TRBV12-3 or TRBV12-4; D may correspond to TRBD1 or TRBD2 (5 bases each). The V and J ends lost 4 bases and 0 bases respectively, with 7 bases between them. CDR3 length: 13 residues. The CDR3 sequence: CASSWDPSYEQYF. For the CDR3, the DNA is TGTGCCAGCAGTTGGGACCCCTCCTACGAGCAGTACTTC.

This sequence joins TRBV6-5 and TRBJ1-1; perhaps TRBD1 as D (5 bases). Germline V CDR1 and CDR2: MNHEY, SVGAGI. The CDR3 length is 14 residues. Trimming cost V 2 bases and J 0 bases, with 7 bases left between them. In DNA, the CDR3 is TGTGCCAGCAGTTACGGGGCACTGAACACTGAAGCTTTCTTT. It codes for CASSYGALNTEAFF.

This chain joins TRBV6-4 and TRBJ1-1; no definite D call. V dropped 7 bases and J dropped 0 bases, with 21 bases sitting between them. There are 17 residues in the CDR3. The germline gives CDR1 MRHNA, CDR2 SNTAGT. The CDR3 bases are TGTGCCAGCAAATCGGGAAGGGCAGGAGGTCTGAACACTGAAGCTTTCTTT. The encoded protein is CASKSGRAGGLNTEAFF.

J is TRBJ2-7 and V is TRBV12-3 or TRBV12-4; D gene unclear. This CDR3 has 11 amino acids. Deletions cut 5 bases from V and 12 bases from J, with 14 bases between. Here the CDR3 DNA reads TGTGCCAGCAGTCCCCGAAACAAACCGTACTTC. Translating it yields CASSPRNKPYF.

V gene TRBV7-9 combines with J gene TRBJ1-3; maybe TRBD1 (5 bases). Trimming removed 4 bases at V and 3 bases at J, with 13 bases between. This CDR3 contains 15 residues. Germline-derived CDR1 and CDR2 are SEHNR and FQNEAQ (reference sequence). The CDR3 sequence is CASSSTGVRGNTIYF. The CDR3 nucleotides are TGTGCCAGCAGCTCAACGGGGGTCCGTGGAAACACCATATATTTT.

This chain joins TRBV12-3 or TRBV12-4 and TRBJ1-2; D is perhaps TRBD1 (5 bases). The CDR3 totals 12 residues. Trimming took 6 bases from V and 5 from J, leaving 10 bases between them. The CDR3 sequence is CASSPGPYGYTF. As DNA, the CDR3 is TGTGCCAGCAGCCCGGGACCTTATGGCTACACCTTC.

The chain is built from TRBV7-2 and TRBJ2-7, with 12 nucleotides matching TRBD2. The trim removed 11 bases at V and 7 bases at J, leaving 9 bases unmatched. CDR1 SGHTA and CDR2 FQGNSA come from the germline V gene. The CDR3 has 13 residues. DNA for the CDR3: TGTGCCGGCACTAGCGGGGGGTTAGGGGAGCAGTACTTC. Translation gives CAGTSGGLGEQYF.